This T cell receptor beta chain was sequenced in a study of blood T cell repertoires in COVID-19. Study as a whole: Researchers got acute and convalescent COVID-19 samples from the United States, Italy and Spain. T cells, B-cell-depleted T cells, or PBMCs provided the cDNA or gDNA that served as material.

This clone was recorded only once. Authors' methods: Estimates of nucleated cell counts were drawn from the amplification of reference gene primers. Profiling relied on immunoSEQ multiplex PCR, and the TCRdb table lists in-frame clones only, not all of them. V, J and clone size were drawn from that table, and D and trimming were deduced from the DNA. The sample shows 84,000 or so clones, approximately 88% of them seen only once. The CDR3 extends over 15 amino acids. The V gene's germline CDR1 is SGHTA and CDR2 FQGNSA. Trimming took off 1 base at V and 2 bases at J, with 10 bases between the two ends. This chain uses TRBV7-2 with TRBJ2-3; D may be TRBD1 (5 bases). This receptor was identified in a man aged 55-75 years with acute or convalescent COVID-19. What was sequenced was peripheral blood. This chain's CDR3 is CASSLDWGPTDTQYF. Written as DNA, the CDR3 is TGTGCCAGCAGCTTAGACTGGGGCCCCACAGATACGCAGTATTTT.